This T cell receptor (beta chain) was sequenced during a study of T cells after yellow fever vaccination. TCRdb re-called the 5' RACE reads with MiXCR, one entry per CDR3 protein. The profile covers 400,000 or so distinct CDR3 sequences, with around 10% appearing a single time and about 17% taken by the ten largest. The sequence derives from a man aged 18-30 years who received the YFV17D yellow fever vaccine. Material: PBMCs, obtained on the day of the first yellow fever vaccination.

CDR3 bases: TGTGCCAGCAGTTACCCGGACAGGGGGCCACCGCACACTGAAGCTTTCTTT. It specifies CASSYPDRGPPHTEAFF. This sequence joins TRBV6-5 and TRBJ1-1; 11 nucleotides line up with TRBD1. The CDR3 has 17 amino acids. After removal of 2 bases from V and 3 bases from J, the junction contained 8 bases not matched to a gene. Germline V gene lookup returns CDR1 MNHEY and CDR2 SVGAGI.